This is a list of T cell receptor beta chains from one sample in a study of blood T cell repertoires in COVID-19. The data were produced by immunoSEQ multiplex PCR, yet TCRdb's version contains in-frame clones alone and is incomplete. The table records about 410,000 clones, around 91% of them present only once. Sequenced sample: peripheral blood. Source of these receptors: a woman aged 40 to 50 with COVID-19, enrolled during active disease. Each CDR3 is given with its conserved first and last residue. The D gene is left open where the match is weak. Some rows have no size entry. The others give once, few or many, or a class for an expanded clone.

abundance,v_gene,j_gene,d_gene,CDR3aa,CDR3nt
NA,TRBV9,TRBJ2-3,NA,CASSGGQRATDTQYF,TGTGCCAGCAGCGGCGGACAGCGAGCCACAGATACGCAGTATTTT
NA,TRBV7-3,TRBJ2-2,TRBD1,CASSFTGTGGSGELFF,TGTGCCAGCAGCTTTACCGGGACAGGGGGCTCCGGGGAGCTGTTTTTT
NA,TRBV19,TRBJ1-5,NA,CASSPRHAIYSNQPQHF,TGTGCCAGTAGTCCTCGACACGCCATATATAGCAATCAGCCCCAGCATTTT
NA,TRBV9,TRBJ1-5,TRBD1,CASSVGTGIQPQHF,TGTGCCAGCAGCGTAGGGACAGGGATTCAGCCCCAGCATTTT
NA,TRBV21-1,TRBJ1-2,NA,CASSKPWTGATYGYTF,TGTGCCAGCAGCAAACCCTGGACAGGGGCCACCTATGGCTACACCTTC
NA,TRBV14,TRBJ1-2,NA,CASSQVRGTGENYGYTF,TGTGCCAGCAGCCAAGTCCGCGGAACCGGCGAGAACTATGGCTACACCTTC
NA,TRBV3-1/TRBV3-2,TRBJ1-2,NA,CASSQEVQGNYGYTF,TGTGCCAGCAGCCAAGAGGTCCAGGGGAACTATGGCTACACCTTC
NA,TRBV9,TRBJ2-5,NA,CASSVSGVPRETQYF,TGTGCCAGCAGCGTTTCAGGGGTTCCCCGAGAGACCCAGTACTTC
NA,TRBV28,TRBJ1-1,NA,CASSLTVNTEAFF,TGTGCCAGCAGTTTAACGGTGAACACTGAAGCTTTCTTT
NA,TRBV5-6,TRBJ1-2,TRBD1,CASRPTGWAYGYTF,TGTGCCAGCAGACCGACAGGGTGGGCCTATGGCTACACCTTC
once,TRBV18,TRBJ1-2,NA,CASSPAASSNYGYTF,TGTGCCAGCTCACCAGCAGCGAGTTCTAACTATGGCTACACCTTC